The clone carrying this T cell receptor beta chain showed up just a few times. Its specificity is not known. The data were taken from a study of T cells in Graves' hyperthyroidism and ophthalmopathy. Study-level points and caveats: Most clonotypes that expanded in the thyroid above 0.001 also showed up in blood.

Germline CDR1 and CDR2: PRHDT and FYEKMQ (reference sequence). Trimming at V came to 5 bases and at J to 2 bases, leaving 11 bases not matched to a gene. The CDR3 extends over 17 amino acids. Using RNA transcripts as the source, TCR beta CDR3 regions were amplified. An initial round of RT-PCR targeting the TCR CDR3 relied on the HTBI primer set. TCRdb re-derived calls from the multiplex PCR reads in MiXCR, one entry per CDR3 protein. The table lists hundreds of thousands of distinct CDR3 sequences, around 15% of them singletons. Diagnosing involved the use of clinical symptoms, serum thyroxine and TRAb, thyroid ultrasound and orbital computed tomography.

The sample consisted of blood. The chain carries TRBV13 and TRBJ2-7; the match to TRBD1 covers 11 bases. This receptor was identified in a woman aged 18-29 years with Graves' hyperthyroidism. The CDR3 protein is CASSPGVWDRGTYEQYF. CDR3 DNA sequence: TGTGCCAGCAGCCCTGGGGTATGGGACAGGGGGACCTACGAGCAGTACTTC.